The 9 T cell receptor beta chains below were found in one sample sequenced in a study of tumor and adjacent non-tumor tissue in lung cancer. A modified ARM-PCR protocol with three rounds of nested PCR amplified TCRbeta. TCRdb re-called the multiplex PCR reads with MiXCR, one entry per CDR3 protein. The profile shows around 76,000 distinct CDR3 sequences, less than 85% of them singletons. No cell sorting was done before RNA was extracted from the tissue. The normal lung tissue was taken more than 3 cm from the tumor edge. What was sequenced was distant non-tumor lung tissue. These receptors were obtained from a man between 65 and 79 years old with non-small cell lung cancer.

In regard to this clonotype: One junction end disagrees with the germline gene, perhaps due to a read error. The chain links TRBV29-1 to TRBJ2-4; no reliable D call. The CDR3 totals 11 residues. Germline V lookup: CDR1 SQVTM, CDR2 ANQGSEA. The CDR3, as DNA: TGCAGCGTCGAAGGCGGAAACATTAAGTACTTC. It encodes CSVEGGNIKYF.

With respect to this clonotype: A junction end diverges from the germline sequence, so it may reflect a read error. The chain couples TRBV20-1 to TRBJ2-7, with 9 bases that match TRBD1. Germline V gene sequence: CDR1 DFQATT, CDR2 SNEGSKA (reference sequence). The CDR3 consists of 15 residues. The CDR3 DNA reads TGCAGTACTAGAGCCCTCCGGACAGGGGATTACGAGCAGTACTTC. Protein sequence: CSTRALRTGDYEQYF.

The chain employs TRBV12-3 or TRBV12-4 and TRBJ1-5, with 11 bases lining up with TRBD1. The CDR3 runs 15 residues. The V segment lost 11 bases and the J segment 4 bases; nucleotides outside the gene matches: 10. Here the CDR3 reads CADSLGTGGNQPQHF. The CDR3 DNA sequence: TGTGCCGACAGTTTAGGGACAGGGGGTAATCAGCCCCAGCATTTT.

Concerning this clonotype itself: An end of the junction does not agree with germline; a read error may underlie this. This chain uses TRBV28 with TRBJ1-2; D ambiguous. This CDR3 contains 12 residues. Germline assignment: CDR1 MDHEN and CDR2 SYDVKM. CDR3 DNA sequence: TGTGCCAGCAGTTTACACCCAGCGGGCTACAACTTC. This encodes CASSLHPAGYNF.

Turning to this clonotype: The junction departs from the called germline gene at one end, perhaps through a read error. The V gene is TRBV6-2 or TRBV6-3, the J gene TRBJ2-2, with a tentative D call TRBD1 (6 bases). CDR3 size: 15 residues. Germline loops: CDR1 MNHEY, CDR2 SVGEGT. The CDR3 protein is CASSPGSGDTEELFF. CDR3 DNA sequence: TGTGCTAGCAGTCCCGGGTCAGGGGACACCGAGGAGCTGTTTTTT.

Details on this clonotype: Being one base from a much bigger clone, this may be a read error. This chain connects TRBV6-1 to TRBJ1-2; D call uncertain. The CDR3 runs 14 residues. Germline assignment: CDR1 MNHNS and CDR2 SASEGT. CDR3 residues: CACSTSSANYGYTF. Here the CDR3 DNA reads TGTGCCTGCAGTACGAGTTCAGCGAACTATGGCTACACCTTC.

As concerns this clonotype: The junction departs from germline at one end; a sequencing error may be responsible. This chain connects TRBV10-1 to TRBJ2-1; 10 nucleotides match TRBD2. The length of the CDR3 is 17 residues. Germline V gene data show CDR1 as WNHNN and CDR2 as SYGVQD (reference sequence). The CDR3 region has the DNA TGCGCCAGCAGTGACCGGAGCGGGAGGGAAAGGTACACTGAGCAGTTCTTC. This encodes CASSDRSGRERYTEQFF.

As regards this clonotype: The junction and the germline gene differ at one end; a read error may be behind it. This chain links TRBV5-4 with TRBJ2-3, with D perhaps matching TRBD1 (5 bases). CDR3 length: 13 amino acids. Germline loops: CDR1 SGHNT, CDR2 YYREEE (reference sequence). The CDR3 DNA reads TGTGCCAGCATCTTGGAACAGACAGATACGCAATATTTT. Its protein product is CASILEQTDTQYF.

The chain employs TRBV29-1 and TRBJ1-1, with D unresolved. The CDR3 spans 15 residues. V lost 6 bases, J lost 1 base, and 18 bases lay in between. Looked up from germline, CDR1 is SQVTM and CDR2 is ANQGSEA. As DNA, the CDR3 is TGCAGCGTCAACACCTTGCATGCAGCGAACACTGAAGCTTTCTTT. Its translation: CSVNTLHAANTEAFF.